Given below is one TCR beta chain in context. There is no known antigen for this receptor. No quality values exist for individual bases; no much larger clone is one base distant. The entry originates in a study of sequential checkpoint blockade in melanoma (dated by TCRdb to the late 2010s). About the study as a whole: Patients were assigned by 1:1 randomization to either first-line nivolumab followed by ipilimumab (arm A) or ipilimumab followed by nivolumab (arm B). Both trial sequences were followed by maintenance nivolumab.

What this sample's treatment or condition label stands for: randomized to nivolumab then ipilimumab (arm A) or the reverse (arm B). None of the trial patients had been given prior DNA-damaging chemotherapy. On a FACS Aria II flow cytometer, live CD3+CD8+ cells that were negative for CD19 and CD56 were sorted from thawed PBMCs. Samples were obtained from patients with melanoma enrolled in CheckMate 064, a randomized, open-label phase II trial of sequential checkpoint blockade. Peripheral blood mononuclear cells were collected by leukapheresis, purified using Ficoll-Paque, and frozen in human serum containing around 9.8% DMSO. Immediately after sorting, the purity of the sorted blood CD3+CD8+ cells was confirmed to be >98%, and DNA was then extracted. The V end loses 3 bases and the J end loses 7 bases, and a stretch of 11 bases separates them. CDR1 and CDR2 are drawn from the germline V gene: SGDLS, YYNGEE. From its cysteine to its phenylalanine, the CDR3 spans 13 amino acids. The read is trimmed to its CDR3 DNA, 39 bases read in frame from base 1.

The study at large found these results: The response-prediction model combining TCR metrics and mutation burden needs validation in larger, independent patient cohorts.

TCRbeta CDR3 regions were immunosequenced from genomic DNA with the immunoSEQ Assay. Prior to high-throughput sequencing, genomic DNA was amplified by bias-controlled multiplex PCR. Under the source paper's analysis protocol: To quantify the absolute abundance of each unique TCRbeta CDR3 region, the sequences were collapsed and filtered. Clonality, defined as 1 minus Pielou's evenness, was calculated using only productive rearrangements. A previously published method was used to identify clones whose frequencies were significantly greater in on-treatment samples than in baseline samples. This immuneACCESS table, as held by TCRdb, lists in-frame sequences with V and J called but not all clones. Of the missing ones, under half trace to an unresolved V gene in checked studies; the others have no known cause. The V and J calls and clone size come from that table; D and trimming were worked out from the DNA. Recorded for this sample are 19,000 or so clones; about 70% of them occurred a single time. The ten largest clonotypes hold approximately 20% of the sample.

Sample: CD8+ T cells sorted from blood (inferred from file names), taken from a patient given nivolumab and ipilimumab in sequence. The sequence was collected from a human donor with melanoma. Recombination connected TRBV9 to TRBJ2-1; the D gene is perhaps TRBD1, from 6 matching bases. The DNA sequence reads TGTGCCAGCAGCGCATCAGGGGTGAATGAGCAGTTCTTC. This sequence encodes CASSASGVNEQFF.